A selection of T cell receptor beta chains follows, all from one sample in a study of cytomegalovirus exposure and HLA in healthy donors. Measured with immunoSEQ multiplex PCR; TCRdb has only the in-frame clones, and not every one. The sample yields 200,000 or so clones, around 79% seen once. The sample consisted of PBMCs. The source is a male donor in good health and CMV-seropositive. Each CDR3 is given with its conserved first and last residue. A D gene is named only where the DNA matches it firmly. Clone size is shown for a subset of rows, as once, few, many or a class of expanded clone.

.	.	TRBV29-1	13	TRBJ2-7	CSVETPNSYEQYF	TGCAGCGTTGAGACTCCGAACTCCTACGAGCAGTACTTC
.	.	TRBV19	14	TRBJ1-2	CASSIEGRSYGYTF	TGTGCCAGTAGTATAGAGGGGCGCAGCTATGGCTACACCTTC
.	.	TRBV27	13	TRBJ2-1	CASSFKSFNEQFF	TGTGCCAGCAGTTTTAAATCGTTCAATGAGCAGTTCTTC
TRBD1	.	TRBV28	14	TRBJ1-2	CASSLLGQTYGYTF	TGTGCCAGCAGTTTACTGGGACAGACTTATGGCTACACCTTC
.	once	TRBV27	15	TRBJ2-1	CASSTGTQAGNEQFF	TGTGCCAGCAGTACAGGGACCCAAGCAGGAAATGAGCAGTTCTTC
.	.	TRBV11-3	15	TRBJ2-5	CASSKGIGTMETQYF	TGTGCCAGCAGCAAAGGGATCGGGACAATGGAGACCCAGTACTTC
.	.	TRBV9	14	TRBJ1-2	CASSVVGSSYGYTF	TGTGCCAGCAGCGTAGTAGGTAGCTCCTATGGCTACACCTTC
.	.	TRBV21-1	16	TRBJ2-1	CASSRSEGGGPFEQFF	TGTGCCAGCAGCCGATCGGAGGGCGGGGGGCCCTTCGAGCAGTTCTTC
.	.	TRBV7-2	17	TRBJ1-2	CASSPVTGPLLSNGYTF	TGTGCCAGCAGCCCCGTGACAGGACCCTTACTGTCAAATGGCTACACCTTC
TRBD1	.	TRBV19	16	TRBJ1-2	CASSRTDRGINYGYTF	TGTGCCAGTAGTCGAACCGACAGGGGGATTAACTATGGCTACACCTTC
TRBD1	.	TRBV5-1	14	TRBJ2-7	CASSLSQGVYEQYF	TGCGCCAGCAGCTTGTCACAGGGGGTCTACGAGCAGTACTTC
.	.	TRBV25-1	14	TRBJ1-4	CASSELSAAEKLFF	TGTGCCAGCAGTGAACTGTCGGCGGCCGAAAAACTGTTTTTT
TRBD1	.	TRBV5-6	12	TRBJ1-2	CASSLGTGGYTF	TGTGCCAGCAGCTTGGGGACAGGTGGCTACACCTTC
TRBD2	.	TRBV18	15	TRBJ2-3	CASSPASGTTDTQYF	TGTGCCAGCTCACCGGCTAGCGGGACCACAGATACGCAGTATTTT
.	.	TRBV7-9	14	TRBJ1-1	CASSLQALNTEAFF	TGTGCCAGCAGCTTACAGGCCCTGAACACTGAAGCTTTCTTT
.	once	TRBV28	12	TRBJ1-2	CASSYGGYGYTF	TGTGCCAGCAGTTACGGGGGCTATGGCTACACCTTC
TRBD2	few	TRBV6-9	15	TRBJ2-5	CASSSKSGNQETQYF	TGTGCCAGCAGTTCGAAAAGCGGGAATCAAGAGACCCAGTACTTC
.	.	TRBV7-2	17	TRBJ2-7	CASSLGSVSLLHYEQYF	TGTGCCAGCAGCTTAGGCTCAGTTTCACTCCTCCACTACGAGCAGTACTTC
TRBD1	.	TRBV18	15	TRBJ2-7	CASSAGTGGPYEQYF	TGTGCCAGCTCAGCCGGGACAGGGGGCCCCTACGAGCAGTACTTC
.	.	TRBV5-4	16	TRBJ1-2	CASSRDAQGWNYGYTF	TGTGCCAGCAGCCGCGACGCCCAGGGATGGAACTATGGCTACACCTTC
.	.	TRBV6-9	15	TRBJ1-6	CASSEASSYNSPLHF	TGTGCCAGCAGTGAAGCGAGCTCCTATAATTCACCCCTCCACTTT
TRBD1	.	TRBV19	16	TRBJ1-1	CASSSPGGGPGTEAFF	TGTGCCAGTAGTTCCCCAGGGGGCGGCCCAGGGACTGAAGCTTTCTTT
TRBD1	.	TRBV11-1	15	TRBJ2-1	CASSLDPTGVDEQFF	TGTGCCAGCAGCTTAGATCCGACAGGGGTGGATGAGCAGTTCTTC
.	few	TRBV5-6	14	TRBJ1-4	CASRSRVRSEKLFF	TGTGCCAGCAGGTCCAGGGTGAGAAGTGAAAAACTGTTTTTT
.	.	TRBV6-1	11	TRBJ1-1	CASSEARLAFF	TGTGCCAGCAGTGAAGCGCGTCTAGCTTTCTTT
TRBD2	.	TRBV6-5	13	TRBJ2-7	CASSWEGPYEQYF	TGTGCCAGCAGTTGGGAGGGCCCCTACGAGCAGTACTTC
.	.	TRBV7-2	13	TRBJ1-2	CASSYDGDYGYTF	TGTGCCAGCAGCTATGACGGGGACTATGGCTACACCTTC
.	.	TRBV6-6	16	TRBJ2-7	CATAVRPGTGAYEQYF	TGTGCCACAGCAGTGAGGCCCGGGACTGGGGCCTACGAGCAGTACTTC
TRBD2	.	TRBV5-5	14	TRBJ2-3	CASTRGLSTDTQYF	TGTGCCAGCACGCGGGGGTTAAGCACAGATACGCAGTATTTT
.	.	TRBV6-1	14	TRBJ2-2	CASSRTGNTGELFF	TGTGCCAGCAGTCGTACGGGGAACACCGGGGAGCTGTTTTTT
TRBD1	.	TRBV18	13	TRBJ2-7	CASSPRDSYEQYF	TGTGCCAGCTCACCCCGGGACAGCTACGAGCAGTACTTC
TRBD2	.	TRBV7-2	15	TRBJ2-7	CASSLIVGGVYEQYF	TGTGCCAGCAGCTTAATAGTGGGAGGGGTCTACGAGCAGTACTTC
TRBD1	.	TRBV19	16	TRBJ2-1	CASSTSTGGRGNEQFF	TGTGCCAGTAGTACAAGTACAGGGGGCCGGGGGAATGAGCAGTTCTTC
TRBD1	.	TRBV7-3	15	TRBJ2-5	CASSLIGTGQETQYF	TGTGCCAGCAGCTTAATCGGGACAGGCCAAGAGACCCAGTACTTC
TRBD2	.	TRBV11-2	18	TRBJ2-5	CASSLAAVAGTYRETQYF	TGTGCCAGCAGCTTAGCTGCGGTAGCGGGTACTTATAGGGAGACCCAGTACTTC
TRBD1	.	TRBV5-1	13	TRBJ2-7	CASKGDSPYEQYF	TGCGCCAGCAAAGGGGACAGTCCCTACGAGCAGTACTTC
.	.	TRBV28	17	TRBJ2-7	CASSLIRSSGDPYEQYF	TGTGCCAGCAGTTTAATTCGGAGTAGCGGTGATCCCTACGAGCAGTACTTC
TRBD1	.	TRBV19	16	TRBJ1-2	CASSIAPGQGVYGYTF	TGTGCCAGTAGTATAGCCCCAGGACAGGGAGTCTATGGCTACACCTTC
.	.	TRBV5-4	13	TRBJ1-4	CASNNRVEEKLFF	TGTGCCAGCAACAACAGGGTCGAAGAAAAACTGTTTTTT
TRBD2	.	TRBV19	16	TRBJ2-5	CASSKGVAGGEETQYF	TGTGCCAGTAGTAAGGGGGTAGCGGGGGGGGAAGAGACCCAGTACTTC
TRBD1	.	TRBV5-1	15	TRBJ2-4	CASRSRGQEGNIQYF	TGCGCCAGCAGGTCGAGGGGACAGGAGGGGAACATTCAGTACTTC
TRBD2	.	TRBV28	14	TRBJ2-7	CASRTSGSSYEQYF	TGTGCCAGCAGGACTAGCGGGAGCTCCTACGAGCAGTACTTC
.	.	TRBV5-1	13	TRBJ1-1	CASSFDRNTEAFF	TGCGCCAGCAGCTTCGACAGGAACACTGAAGCTTTCTTT
.	.	TRBV7-2	17	TRBJ1-3	CASSLARTVASGNTIYF	TGTGCCAGCAGCTTAGCCAGGACAGTCGCATCTGGAAACACCATATATTTT
TRBD2	once	TRBV7-3	17	TRBJ2-5	CASSLGVTSGSVETQYF	TGTGCCAGCAGCTTGGGGGTGACTAGCGGGAGTGTAGAGACCCAGTACTTC
TRBD2	.	TRBV19	16	TRBJ2-3	CASSTGTSGSTDTQYF	TGTGCCAGTAGTACCGGGACTAGCGGGAGCACAGATACGCAGTATTTT
.	.	TRBV5-6	16	TRBJ1-2	CASSQGGSGVFTGYTF	TGTGCCAGCAGCCAGGGTGGCTCAGGGGTCTTCACTGGCTACACCTTC
TRBD2	few	TRBV6-5	13	TRBJ2-7	CASSYGTSDEQYF	TGTGCCAGCAGTTACGGGACTAGCGACGAGCAGTACTTC
.	once	TRBV5-1	14	TRBJ1-2	CASSPWDYEPGYTF	TGCGCCAGCAGCCCCTGGGACTACGAACCTGGCTACACCTTC
.	.	TRBV4-3	15	TRBJ2-2	CASSQVISGTGELFF	TGCGCCAGCAGCCAAGTAATTAGCGGAACCGGGGAGCTGTTTTTT
TRBD1	.	TRBV28	16	TRBJ2-6	CASATGGSSGANVLTF	TGTGCCAGCGCGACAGGGGGTTCCTCTGGGGCCAACGTCCTGACTTTC
TRBD1	.	TRBV6-4	15	TRBJ2-2	CASSETGGGTGELFF	TGTGCCAGCAGTGAAACAGGGGGCGGCACCGGGGAGCTGTTTTTT
TRBD1	.	TRBV10-3	12	TRBJ2-7	CAIRLTGAEQYF	TGTGCCATCAGGCTGACAGGGGCCGAGCAGTACTTC
.	.	TRBV18	17	TRBJ2-1	CASSRGGRTPSRDEQFF	TGTGCCAGCTCACGAGGTGGCAGGACCCCCAGCAGGGATGAGCAGTTCTTC
.	.	TRBV7-8	13	TRBJ1-1	CASSLALPGGAFF	TGTGCCAGCAGCTTAGCGCTCCCCGGGGGAGCTTTCTTT
TRBD1	.	TRBV7-3	14	TRBJ2-7	CASSSTGILHEQYF	TGTGCCAGCAGCTCGACAGGGATCCTCCACGAGCAGTACTTC
.	.	TRBV4-1	15	TRBJ1-3	CASSQATKSGNTIYF	TGCGCCAGCAGCCAAGCAACAAAATCTGGAAACACCATATATTTT
.	once	TRBV19	12	TRBJ2-1	CASNVWGGEQFF	TGTGCCAGCAACGTCTGGGGCGGCGAGCAGTTCTTC
TRBD1	.	TRBV19	15	TRBJ2-2	CASRKDRDLPGELFF	TGTGCCAGTAGGAAGGACAGGGATCTCCCCGGGGAGCTGTTTTTT